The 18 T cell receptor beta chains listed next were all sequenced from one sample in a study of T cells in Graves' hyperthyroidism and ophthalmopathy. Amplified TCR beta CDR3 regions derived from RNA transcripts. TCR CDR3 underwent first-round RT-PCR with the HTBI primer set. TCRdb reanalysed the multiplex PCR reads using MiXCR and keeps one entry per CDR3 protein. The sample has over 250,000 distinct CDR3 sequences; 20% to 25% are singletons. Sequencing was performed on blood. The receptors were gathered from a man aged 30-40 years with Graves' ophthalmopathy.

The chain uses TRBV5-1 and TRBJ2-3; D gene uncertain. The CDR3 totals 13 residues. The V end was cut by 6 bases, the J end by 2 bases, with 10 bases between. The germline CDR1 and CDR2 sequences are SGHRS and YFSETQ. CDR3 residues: CASTIGPTDTQYF. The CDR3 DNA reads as TGCGCCAGCACGATCGGACCCACAGATACGCAGTATTTT.

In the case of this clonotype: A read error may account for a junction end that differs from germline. CDR3 sequence: CASIYRESVTEAFF. CDR3 in DNA: TGTGCCAGCATTTACAGGGAGTCGGTCACTGAAGCTTTCTTT. The chain has TRBV6-2 or TRBV6-3 and TRBJ1-1; a possible D gene is TRBD1 (6 bases). The germline CDR1 and CDR2 sequences are MNHEY and SVGEGT. The CDR3 runs 14 residues.

The CDR3 protein is CASSLSNGRETQYF. The CDR3 DNA follows: TGTGCCAGCAGTTTATCCAATGGGCGCGAGACCCAGTACTTC. This chain links TRBV28 with TRBJ2-5, with D unclear. Per the germline V gene, CDR1 is MDHEN and CDR2 is SYDVKM. The CDR3 runs to 14 residues. V gave up 1 base and J gave up 5 bases, with 11 bases separating them.

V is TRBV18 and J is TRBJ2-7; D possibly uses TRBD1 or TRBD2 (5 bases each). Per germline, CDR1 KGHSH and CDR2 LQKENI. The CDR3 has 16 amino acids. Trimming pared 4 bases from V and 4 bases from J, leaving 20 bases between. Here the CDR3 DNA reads TGTGCCAGCTCACTTACCCCCGGGACCAAGGGATACGAGCAGTACTTC. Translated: CASSLTPGTKGYEQYF.

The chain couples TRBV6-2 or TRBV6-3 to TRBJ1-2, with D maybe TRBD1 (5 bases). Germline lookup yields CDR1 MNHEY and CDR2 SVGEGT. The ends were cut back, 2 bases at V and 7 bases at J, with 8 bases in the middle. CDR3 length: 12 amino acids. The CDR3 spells CASSYRDPGYTF. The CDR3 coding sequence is TGTGCCAGCAGTTACCGGGACCCTGGCTACACCTTC.

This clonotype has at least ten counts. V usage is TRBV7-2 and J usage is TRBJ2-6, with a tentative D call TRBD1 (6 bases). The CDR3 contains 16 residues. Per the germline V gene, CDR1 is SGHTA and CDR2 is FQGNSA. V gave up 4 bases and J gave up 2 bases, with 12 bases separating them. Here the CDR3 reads CASSSQHRAGANVLTF. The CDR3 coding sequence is TGTGCCAGCAGCTCCCAGCACAGGGCTGGGGCCAACGTCCTGACTTTC.

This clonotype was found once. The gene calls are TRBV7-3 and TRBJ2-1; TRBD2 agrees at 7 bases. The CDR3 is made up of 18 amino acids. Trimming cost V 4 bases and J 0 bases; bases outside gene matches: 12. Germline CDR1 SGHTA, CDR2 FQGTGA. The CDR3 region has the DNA TGTGCCAGCAGCTCCCCGGGGGGTACGGGAGGCTCCTACAATGAGCAGTTCTTC. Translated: CASSSPGGTGGSYNEQFF. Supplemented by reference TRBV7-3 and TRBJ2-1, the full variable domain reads GAGVSQTPSNKVTEKGKYVELRCDPISGHTALYWYRQSLGQGPEFLIYFQGTGAADDSGLPNDRFFAVRPEGSVSTLKIQRTERGDSAVYLCASSSPGGTGGSYNEQFFGPGTRLTVL.

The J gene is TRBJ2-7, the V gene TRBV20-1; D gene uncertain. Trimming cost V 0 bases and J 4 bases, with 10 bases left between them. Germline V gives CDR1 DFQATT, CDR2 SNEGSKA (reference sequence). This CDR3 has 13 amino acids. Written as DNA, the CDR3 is TGCAGTGCTAGAGATGAGGCAGAGTACGAGCAGTACTTC. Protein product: CSARDEAEYEQYF.

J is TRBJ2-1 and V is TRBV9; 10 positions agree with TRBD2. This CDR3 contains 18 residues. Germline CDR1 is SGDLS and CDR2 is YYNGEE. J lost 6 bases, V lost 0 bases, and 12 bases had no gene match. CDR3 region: CASSVEGASGRRGNEQFF. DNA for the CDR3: TGTGCCAGCAGCGTAGAAGGGGCTAGCGGGAGAAGAGGCAATGAGCAGTTCTTC.

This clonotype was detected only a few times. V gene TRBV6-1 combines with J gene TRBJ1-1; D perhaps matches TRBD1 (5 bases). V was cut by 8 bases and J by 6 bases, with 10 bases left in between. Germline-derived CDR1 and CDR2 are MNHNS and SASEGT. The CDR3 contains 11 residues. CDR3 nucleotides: TGTGCCAGCTTGCAGGGCTCTGAAGCTTTCTTT. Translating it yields CASLQGSEAFF.

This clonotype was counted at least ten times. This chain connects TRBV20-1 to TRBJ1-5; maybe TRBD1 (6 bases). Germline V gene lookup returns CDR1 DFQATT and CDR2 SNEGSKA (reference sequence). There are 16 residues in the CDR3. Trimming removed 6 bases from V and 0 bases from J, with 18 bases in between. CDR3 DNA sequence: TGCAGTGCCCGTGGGTCACGACAGGTTAGCAATCAGCCCCAGCATTTT. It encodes CSARGSRQVSNQPQHF.

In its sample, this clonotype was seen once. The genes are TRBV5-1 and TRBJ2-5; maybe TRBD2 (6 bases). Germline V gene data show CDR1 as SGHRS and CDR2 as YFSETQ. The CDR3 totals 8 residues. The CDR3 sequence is CARESQYF. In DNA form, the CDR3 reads TGCGCTCGGGAGTCCCAGTACTTC.

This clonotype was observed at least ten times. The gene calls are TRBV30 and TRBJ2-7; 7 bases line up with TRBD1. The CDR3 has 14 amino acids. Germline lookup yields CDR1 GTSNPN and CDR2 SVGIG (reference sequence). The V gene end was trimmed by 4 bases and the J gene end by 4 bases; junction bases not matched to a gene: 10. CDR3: CAWTRDRVSYEQYF. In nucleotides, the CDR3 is TGTGCCTGGACTCGTGACAGGGTATCTTACGAGCAGTACTTC.

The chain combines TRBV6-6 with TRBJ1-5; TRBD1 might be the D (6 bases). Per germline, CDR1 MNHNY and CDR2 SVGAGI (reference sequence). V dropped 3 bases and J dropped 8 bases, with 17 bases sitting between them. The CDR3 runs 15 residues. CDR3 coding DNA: TGTGCCAGCAGTTATTCGGGGGGGCTGGAGGAGCCCCAGCATTTT. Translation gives CASSYSGGLEEPQHF.

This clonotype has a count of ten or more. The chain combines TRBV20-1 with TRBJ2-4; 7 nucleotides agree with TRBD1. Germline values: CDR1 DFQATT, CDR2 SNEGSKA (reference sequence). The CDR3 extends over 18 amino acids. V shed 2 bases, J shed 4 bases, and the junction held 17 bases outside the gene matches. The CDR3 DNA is TGCAGTGCTAGACCTATGACAGGGCCCGAAGTAAGGAAAAACATTCAGTACTTC. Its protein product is CSARPMTGPEVRKNIQYF.

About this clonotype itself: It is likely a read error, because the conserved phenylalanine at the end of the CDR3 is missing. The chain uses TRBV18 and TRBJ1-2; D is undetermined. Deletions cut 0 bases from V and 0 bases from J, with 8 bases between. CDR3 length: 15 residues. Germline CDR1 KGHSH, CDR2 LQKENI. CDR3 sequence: CASSPPRGTNYGYTL. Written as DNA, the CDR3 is TGTGCCAGCTCACCACCGAGAGGGACTAACTATGGCTACACCCTC.

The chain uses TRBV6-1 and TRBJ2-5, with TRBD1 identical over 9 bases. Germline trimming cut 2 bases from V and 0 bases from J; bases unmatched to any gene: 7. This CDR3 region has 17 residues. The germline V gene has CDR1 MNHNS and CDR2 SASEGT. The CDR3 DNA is TGTGCCAGCAGTGAACTACAGGGGGCAAGGTACCAAGAGACCCAGTACTTC. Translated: CASSELQGARYQETQYF.

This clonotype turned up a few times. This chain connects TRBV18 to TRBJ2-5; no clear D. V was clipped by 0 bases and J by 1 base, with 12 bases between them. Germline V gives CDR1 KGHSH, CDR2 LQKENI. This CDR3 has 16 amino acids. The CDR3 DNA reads TGTGCCAGCTCACCACCGGGCCCCTATCGCCAAGAGACCCAGTACTTC. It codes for CASSPPGPYRQETQYF. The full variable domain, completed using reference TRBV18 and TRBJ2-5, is NAGVMQNPRHLVRRRGQEARLRCSPMKGHSHVYWYRQLPEEGLKFMVYLQKENIIDESGMPKERFSAEFPKEGPSILRIQQVVRGDSAAYFCASSPPGPYRQETQYFGPGTRLLVL.